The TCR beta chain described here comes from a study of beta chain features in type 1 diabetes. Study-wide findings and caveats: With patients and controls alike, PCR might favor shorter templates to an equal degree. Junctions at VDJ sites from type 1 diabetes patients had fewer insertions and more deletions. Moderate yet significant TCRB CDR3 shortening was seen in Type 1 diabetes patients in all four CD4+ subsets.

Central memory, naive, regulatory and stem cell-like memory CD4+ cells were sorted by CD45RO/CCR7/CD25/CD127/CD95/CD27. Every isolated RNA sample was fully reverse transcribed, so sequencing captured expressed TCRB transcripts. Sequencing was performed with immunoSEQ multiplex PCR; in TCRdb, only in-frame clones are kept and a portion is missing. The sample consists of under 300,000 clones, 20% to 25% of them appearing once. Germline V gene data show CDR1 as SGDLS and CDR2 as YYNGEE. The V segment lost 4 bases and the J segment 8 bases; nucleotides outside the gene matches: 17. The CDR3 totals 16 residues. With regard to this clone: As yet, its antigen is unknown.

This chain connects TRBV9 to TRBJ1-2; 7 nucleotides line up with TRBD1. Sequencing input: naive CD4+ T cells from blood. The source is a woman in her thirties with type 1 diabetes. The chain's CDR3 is CASSPPGMRGPRGYTF. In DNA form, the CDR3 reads TGTGCCAGCAGCCCCCCTGGGATGAGGGGGCCAAGGGGCTACACCTTC.